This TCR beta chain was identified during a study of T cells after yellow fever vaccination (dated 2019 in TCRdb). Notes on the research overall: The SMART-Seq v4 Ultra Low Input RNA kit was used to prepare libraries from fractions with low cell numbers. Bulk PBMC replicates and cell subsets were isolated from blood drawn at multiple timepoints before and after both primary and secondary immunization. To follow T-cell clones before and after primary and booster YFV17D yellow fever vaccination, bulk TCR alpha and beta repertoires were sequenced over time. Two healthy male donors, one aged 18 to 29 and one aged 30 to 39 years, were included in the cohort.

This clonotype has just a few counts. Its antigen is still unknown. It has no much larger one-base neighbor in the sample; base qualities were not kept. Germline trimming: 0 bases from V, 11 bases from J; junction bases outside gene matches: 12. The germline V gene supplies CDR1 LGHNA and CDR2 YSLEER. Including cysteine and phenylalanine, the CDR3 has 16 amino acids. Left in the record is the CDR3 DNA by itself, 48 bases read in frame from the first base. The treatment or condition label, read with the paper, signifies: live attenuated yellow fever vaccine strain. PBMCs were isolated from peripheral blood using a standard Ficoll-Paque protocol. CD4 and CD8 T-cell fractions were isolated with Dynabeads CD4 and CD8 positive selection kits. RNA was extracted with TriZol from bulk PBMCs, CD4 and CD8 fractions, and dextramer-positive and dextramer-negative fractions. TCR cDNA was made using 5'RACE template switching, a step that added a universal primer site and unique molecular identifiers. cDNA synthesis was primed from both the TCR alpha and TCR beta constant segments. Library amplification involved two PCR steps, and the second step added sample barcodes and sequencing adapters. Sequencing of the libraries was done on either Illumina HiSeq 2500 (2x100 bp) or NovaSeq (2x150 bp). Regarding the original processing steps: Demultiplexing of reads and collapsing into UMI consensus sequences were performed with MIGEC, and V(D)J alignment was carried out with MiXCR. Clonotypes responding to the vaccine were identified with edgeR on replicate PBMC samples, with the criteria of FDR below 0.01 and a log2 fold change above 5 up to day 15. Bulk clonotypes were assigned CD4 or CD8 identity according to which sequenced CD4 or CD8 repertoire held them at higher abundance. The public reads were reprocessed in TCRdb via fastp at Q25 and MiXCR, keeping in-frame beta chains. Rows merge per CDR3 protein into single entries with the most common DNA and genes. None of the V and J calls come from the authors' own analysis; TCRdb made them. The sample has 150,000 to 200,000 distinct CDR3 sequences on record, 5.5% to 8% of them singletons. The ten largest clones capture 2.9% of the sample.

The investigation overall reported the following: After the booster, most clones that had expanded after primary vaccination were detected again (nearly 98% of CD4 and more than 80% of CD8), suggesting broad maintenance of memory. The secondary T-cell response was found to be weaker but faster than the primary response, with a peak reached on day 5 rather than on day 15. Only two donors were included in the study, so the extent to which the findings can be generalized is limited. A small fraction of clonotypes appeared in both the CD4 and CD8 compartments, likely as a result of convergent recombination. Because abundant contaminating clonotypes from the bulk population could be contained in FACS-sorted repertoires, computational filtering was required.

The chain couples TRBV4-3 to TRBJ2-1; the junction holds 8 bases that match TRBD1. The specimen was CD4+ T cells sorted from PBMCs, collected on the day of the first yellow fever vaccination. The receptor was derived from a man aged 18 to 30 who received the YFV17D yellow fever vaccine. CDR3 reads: CASSQDTHGQGDQQFF. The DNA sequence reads TGCGCCAGCAGCCAAGATACCCATGGACAGGGCGACCAGCAGTTCTTC.